The 26 T cell receptor beta chains in this list originate from one sample, sequenced in a study of identical twins. Using its own MiXCR run on the 5' RACE reads, TCRdb lists one record per CDR3 protein. This repertoire shows fewer than 900,000 distinct CDR3 sequences, about 20% found once; its top ten account for 4% to 4.5%. A further study also used this sample, focusing on T cells expressing NK-cell markers.

Sequencing was done on a sample of PBMCs. The receptors shown here come from a woman aged 18-29 years in good health.

A note on this clonotype: At one end, the junction sequence differs from germline, possibly due to a read error. The chain has TRBV7-9 and TRBJ2-4; the match to TRBD1 covers 7 bases. Germline V gene lookup returns CDR1 SEHNR and CDR2 FQNEAQ (reference sequence). The CDR3 covers 14 residues. The CDR3 bases are TGTGCCAGCCGTCCCGGGACAGCCGAAAACATTCAGTACTTC. As protein: CASRPGTAENIQYF.

The CDR3 spells CSARKSQMLAQYF. The CDR3, as DNA: TGCAGTGCTAGAAAGTCTCAGATGCTAGCGCAGTATTTT. The chain combines TRBV20-1 with TRBJ2-3; unclear D gene. The germline gives CDR1 DFQATT, CDR2 SNEGSKA (reference sequence). The CDR3 extends over 13 amino acids. V lost 2 bases and J lost 10, with 16 bases in between.

This chain links TRBV29-1 with TRBJ2-3; D unclear. V was shortened by 7 bases and J by 2 bases, with 13 bases between the two germline ends. Germline V gene data show CDR1 as SQVTM and CDR2 as ANQGSEA. The CDR3 has 13 residues. The DNA of the CDR3 is TGCAGCGCCGACACGCAGACCACAGATACGCAGTATTTT. This codes for CSADTQTTDTQYF.

This clonotype came up a few times. The V gene is TRBV20-1, the J gene TRBJ2-3; the match to TRBD2 covers 8 bases. The ends lost 0 bases at V and 5 bases at J; junction bases unmatched: 4. CDR1 is DFQATT, CDR2 SNEGSKA, per germline (reference sequence). The CDR3 spans 14 residues. In nucleotides, the CDR3 is TGCAGTGCTAGAGATAGCGGGGCGGGAGATACGCAGTATTTT. It codes for CSARDSGAGDTQYF.

V and J are TRBV7-9 and TRBJ2-7, with a possible D match to TRBD1 (5 bases). The length of the CDR3 is 14 residues. Germline V gene data show CDR1 as SEHNR and CDR2 as FQNEAQ (reference sequence). Trimming removed 2 bases at V and 3 bases at J, with 11 bases between. CDR3 coding DNA: TGTGCCAGCAGCTTATCCAGGGAAATCTACGAGCAGTACTTC. Its protein is CASSLSREIYEQYF.

This clonotype was found a few times. V usage is TRBV29-1 and J usage is TRBJ1-1; D ambiguous. Trimming stripped 5 bases from V and 0 bases from J, with 7 bases between. The CDR3 length is 12 residues. Germline V gene data show CDR1 as SQVTM and CDR2 as ANQGSEA. CDR3 residues: CSVRAMNTEAFF. In nucleotides, the CDR3 is TGCAGCGTTCGGGCCATGAACACTGAAGCTTTCTTT.

The V and J genes are TRBV11-1 and TRBJ2-4; maybe TRBD2 (6 bases). The CDR3 is 15 residues long. Germline values: CDR1 SGHAT, CDR2 FQDESV (reference sequence). Trimming took 5 bases from V and 2 from J, leaving 13 bases between them. In nucleotides, the CDR3 is TGTGCCAGCAGCGGGGTCGGGGGAACCAAAAACATTCAGTACTTC. Protein: CASSGVGGTKNIQYF.

The chain couples TRBV11-2 to TRBJ1-2; D is ambiguous. The V end lost 5 bases, the J end lost 3 bases, and 13 bases lay between the germline ends. CDR3 length equals 14 residues. Germline CDR1 reads SGHAT; CDR2 reads FQNNGV. The CDR3: CASSLSMVDYGYTF. In DNA form, the CDR3 reads TGTGCCAGCAGCCTTAGTATGGTGGACTATGGCTACACCTTC.

The CDR3 bases are TGTGCCAGCAGCTTAGAACCCTCTAATTGGGGCCAGCCCCAGCATTTT. It translates to CASSLEPSNWGQPQHF. The chain is built from TRBV7-2 and TRBJ1-5, with D maybe TRBD1 (5 bases). V was pared by 1 base and J by 7 bases, with 17 bases between. CDR3 length: 16 amino acids. Germline V gene data show CDR1 as SGHTA and CDR2 as FQGNSA.

This clonotype was seen more than once but under ten times. This sequence joins TRBV30 and TRBJ2-3, with TRBD2 identical over 11 bases. The CDR3 is 15 amino acids. Germline lookup yields CDR1 GTSNPN and CDR2 SVGIG (reference sequence). The V segment lost 6 bases and the J segment 3 bases; nucleotides outside the gene matches: 8. CDR3 bases: TGTGCCTGTTCACCGGGGACTAGCGGTACAGATACGCAGTATTTT. Amino acid sequence: CACSPGTSGTDTQYF.

This clonotype was recorded at least ten times. The V and J genes are TRBV7-2 and TRBJ1-1, with D possibly being TRBD1 (6 bases). Deletions cut 5 bases from V and 12 bases from J, with 16 bases between. Germline V gene data show CDR1 as SGHTA and CDR2 as FQGNSA. The CDR3 has 12 residues. The CDR3 nucleotides read TGTGCCAGCAGCACTCGCGGGGGCGTGACTTTCTTT. Protein product: CASSTRGGVTFF.

This clonotype showed up just a few times. This sequence joins TRBV6-1 and TRBJ2-2, with D unresolved. The germline CDR1 and CDR2 sequences are MNHNS and SASEGT. CDR3 length: 18 amino acids. Trimming removed 7 bases from V and 1 base from J, with 22 bases in between. CDR3 sequence: CASISSQLALRNTGELFF. The CDR3, as DNA: TGTGCCAGCATATCCTCGCAATTGGCCCTACGGAACACCGGGGAGCTGTTTTTT.

The V call is TRBV7-2, the J call TRBJ2-7, with D unclear. Germline loops: CDR1 SGHTA, CDR2 FQGNSA. This CDR3 has 13 amino acids. V was pared by 4 bases and J by 6 bases, with 13 bases between. Here the CDR3 reads CASSSQGPFEQYF. CDR3 bases: TGTGCCAGCAGCTCTCAAGGCCCCTTCGAGCAGTACTTC.

This clonotype was found many times. The chain employs TRBV29-1 and TRBJ1-1; D gene uncertain. Trimming left V 7 bases short and J 4 bases short, with 16 bases between. CDR1 and CDR2 (germline): SQVTM, ANQGSEA. The CDR3 has 13 residues. CDR3 coding DNA: TGCAGCGCTTCTCCCCATGGTGGCACTGAAGCTTTCTTT. Translated, it gives CSASPHGGTEAFF.

V and J are TRBV29-1 and TRBJ1-1, with D uncertain. V lost 4 bases to trimming and J lost 3 bases, with 6 bases between them. Germline loops: CDR1 SQVTM, CDR2 ANQGSEA. The CDR3 extends over 11 amino acids. CDR3 in amino acids: CSVGSDTEAFF. DNA of the CDR3: TGCAGCGTTGGGAGTGACACTGAAGCTTTCTTT.

This sequence joins TRBV12-3 or TRBV12-4 and TRBJ2-6; D call uncertain. CDR3 length: 14 amino acids. Trimming left V 6 bases short and J 3 bases short, with 9 bases between. DNA for the CDR3: TGTGCCAGCAGCCGAAATGGTGGGGCCAACGTCCTGACTTTC. It encodes CASSRNGGANVLTF.

This chain connects TRBV5-1 to TRBJ2-3, with D maybe TRBD2 (5 bases). The CDR3 contains 14 residues. From germline, CDR1 is SGHRS and CDR2 YFSETQ. Trimming took off 5 bases at V and 0 bases at J, with 10 bases between the two ends. This CDR3 reads CASRSGSSTDTQYF. In nucleotides, the CDR3 is TGCGCCAGCAGGTCGGGGTCTAGCACAGATACGCAGTATTTT.

This clonotype came up a few times. V and J are TRBV29-1 and TRBJ2-7; D is ambiguous. CDR3 length: 12 residues. Deletions cut 4 bases from V and 2 bases from J, with 9 bases between. Germline V gives CDR1 SQVTM, CDR2 ANQGSEA. DNA for the CDR3: TGCAGCGTTGGGTCGGGTCCCTACGAGCAGTACTTC. This encodes CSVGSGPYEQYF.

This clonotype was seen many times. V and J are TRBV29-1 and TRBJ1-1, with D uncertain. Germline CDR1 SQVTM, CDR2 ANQGSEA. The V gene lost 7 bases and the J gene lost 1 base, with 13 bases spanning the gap. The CDR3 is 13 amino acids. The CDR3 loop is CSALRFQNTEAFF. CDR3 DNA: TGCAGCGCTCTAAGATTCCAGAACACTGAAGCTTTCTTT.

This chain joins TRBV12-3 or TRBV12-4 and TRBJ2-7; D gene uncertain. The CDR3 sequence is 13 residues long. Trimming took off 5 bases at V and 2 bases at J, with 10 bases between the two ends. The CDR3 nucleotides read TGTGCCAGCAGTGGCGGCGCTCCCTACGAGCAGTACTTC. Encoded protein: CASSGGAPYEQYF.

This clonotype was counted between two and nine times. The chain recombines TRBV12-3 or TRBV12-4 with TRBJ2-7; 10 nucleotides line up with TRBD1. The CDR3 runs to 14 residues. Unmatched junction bases numbered 3, after V lost 6 bases and J lost 1 base. The CDR3 DNA sequence: TGTGCCAGCAGAGGACAGGGGGTATCCTACGAGCAGTACTTC. Translating gives CASRGQGVSYEQYF.

V usage is TRBV4-3 and J usage is TRBJ2-7; D remains unclear. The CDR3 runs to 15 residues. Germline loops: CDR1 LGHNA, CDR2 YSLEER. V lost 3 bases to trimming and J lost 0 bases, with 12 bases between them. The CDR3 reads CASSQDLPGSYEQYF. The CDR3 region has the DNA TGCGCCAGCAGCCAGGACCTGCCGGGCTCCTACGAGCAGTACTTC.

V and J are TRBV20-1 and TRBJ2-1; TRBD1 aligns across 7 bases. The CDR3 is 12 residues long. Germline V gene data show CDR1 as DFQATT and CDR2 as SNEGSKA (reference sequence). V lost 2 bases, J lost 10 bases, and 5 bases stayed unmatched. CDR3 sequence: CSARKGQQEQFF. The CDR3, as DNA: TGCAGTGCTAGAAAGGGACAGCAAGAGCAGTTCTTC.

The chain uses TRBV18 and TRBJ1-6; 10 bases are a match to TRBD1. CDR1 is KGHSH and CDR2 is LQKENI in the germline V gene. CDR3 size: 14 residues. With 6 bases clipped from V and 8 bases from J, the junction kept 4 bases outside the gene matches. The CDR3 nucleotides read TGTGCCAGCTCCGCGGGACAGGGGTATTCACCCCTCCACTTT. Translated: CASSAGQGYSPLHF. Together with reference TRBV18 and TRBJ1-6, the CDR3 gives the full variable domain: NAGVMQNPRHLVRRRGQEARLRCSPMKGHSHVYWYRQLPEEGLKFMVYLQKENIIDESGMPKERFSAEFPKEGPSILRIQQVVRGDSAAYFCASSAGQGYSPLHFGNGTRLTVT.

The chain employs TRBV5-1 and TRBJ2-3, with TRBD2 as a possible D gene (6 bases). This CDR3 is built from 16 residues. The germline V and J ends were trimmed by 4 bases and 4 bases, with 19 bases remaining between them. Germline loops: CDR1 SGHRS, CDR2 YFSETQ. This CDR3 reads CASSATAGGMADTQYF. The CDR3 coding sequence is TGCGCCAGCAGCGCTACCGCTGGGGGGATGGCAGATACGCAGTATTTT.

The V and J genes are TRBV9 and TRBJ2-1; no clear D gene. Trimming removed 0 bases at V and 7 bases at J, with 5 bases between. Germline lookup yields CDR1 SGDLS and CDR2 YYNGEE. The length of the CDR3 is 12 residues. The CDR3 spells CASSVEKNEQFF. The CDR3 nucleotides read TGTGCCAGCAGCGTAGAAAAGAATGAGCAGTTCTTC.